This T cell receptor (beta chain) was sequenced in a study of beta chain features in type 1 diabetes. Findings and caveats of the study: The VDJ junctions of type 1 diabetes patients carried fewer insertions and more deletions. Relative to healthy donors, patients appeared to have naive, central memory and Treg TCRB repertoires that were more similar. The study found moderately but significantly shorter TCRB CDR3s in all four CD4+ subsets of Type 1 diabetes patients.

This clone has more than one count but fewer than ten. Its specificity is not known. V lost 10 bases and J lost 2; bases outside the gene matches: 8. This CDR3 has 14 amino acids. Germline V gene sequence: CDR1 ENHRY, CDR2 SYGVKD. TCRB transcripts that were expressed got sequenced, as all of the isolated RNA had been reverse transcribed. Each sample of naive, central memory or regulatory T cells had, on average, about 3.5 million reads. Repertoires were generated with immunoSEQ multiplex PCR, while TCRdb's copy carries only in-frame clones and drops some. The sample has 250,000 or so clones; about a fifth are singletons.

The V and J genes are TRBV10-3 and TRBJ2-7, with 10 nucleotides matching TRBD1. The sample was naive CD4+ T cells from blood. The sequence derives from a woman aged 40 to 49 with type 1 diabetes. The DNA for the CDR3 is TGTGCCACTCAGCCCGGGACAGGGGCCTACGAGCAGTACTTC. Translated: CATQPGTGAYEQYF.